These T cell receptor beta chains were read from a single sample in a study of T cell responses to AZD1222 COVID-19 vaccine. The protocol was immunoSEQ multiplex PCR, while the TCRdb copy is restricted to in-frame clones and leaves out a portion. The sample has about 84,000 clones, 70% to 90% seen once; the top ten hold around an eighth. This specimen consisted of peripheral blood, obtained 28 days after the second AZD1222 dose. The receptor set was obtained from an adult who received the AZD1222 COVID-19 vaccine. Each CDR3 is given with its conserved first and last residue. Each record gives: D gene, clone size, J gene, V gene, CDR3 DNA, CDR3 protein. A D gene is named only where the DNA matches it firmly. A row's size may be missing; if present it is once, few, many or a size class.

d_call: TRBD1
clone_size: .
j_call: TRBJ1-1
v_call: TRBV3-1/TRBV3-2
cdr3_nt: TGTGCCAGCAGCCAAGGTAGAACAGGGGGGTGGGACACTGAAGCTTTCTTT
cdr3_aa: CASSQGRTGGWDTEAFF

d_call: TRBD1
clone_size: .
j_call: TRBJ1-2
v_call: TRBV9
cdr3_nt: TGTGCCAGCAGCCTCGGGACAGGGGACTATGGCTACACCTTC
cdr3_aa: CASSLGTGDYGYTF

d_call: .
clone_size: .
j_call: TRBJ1-1
v_call: TRBV24-1
cdr3_nt: TGTGCCACCCGGGGGAACACTGAAGCTTTCTTT
cdr3_aa: CATRGNTEAFF

d_call: .
clone_size: .
j_call: TRBJ1-5
v_call: TRBV20-1
cdr3_nt: TGCAGTGCTAGGGATCAGGCCATTCAGCATTTT
cdr3_aa: CSARDQAIQHF

d_call: .
clone_size: .
j_call: TRBJ2-2
v_call: TRBV12-1
cdr3_nt: TGTGCCAGGGACTCTCTTGGGAACGACGGGCCTAACACCGGGGAGCTGTTTTTT
cdr3_aa: CARDSLGNDGPNTGELFF

d_call: .
clone_size: .
j_call: TRBJ1-3
v_call: TRBV12-3/TRBV12-4
cdr3_nt: TGTGCCAGCAGCCAAACCACCATATATTTT
cdr3_aa: CASSQTTIYF

d_call: .
clone_size: .
j_call: TRBJ2-1
v_call: TRBV19
cdr3_nt: TGTGCCAGTAGTATAGGTAACAGGGTGTTTTTCGATGAGCAGTTCTTC
cdr3_aa: CASSIGNRVFFDEQFF

d_call: .
clone_size: .
j_call: TRBJ2-1
v_call: TRBV2
cdr3_nt: TGTGCCAGCAGTGAAGATAGACCAGCCTACAATGAGCAGTTCTTC
cdr3_aa: CASSEDRPAYNEQFF

d_call: TRBD2
clone_size: .
j_call: TRBJ2-1
v_call: TRBV11-3
cdr3_nt: TGTGCCAGCAGCCCCGGGACTAGCGGGATTGACGAGCAGTTCTTC
cdr3_aa: CASSPGTSGIDEQFF

d_call: .
clone_size: few
j_call: TRBJ2-3
v_call: TRBV10-2
cdr3_nt: TGCGCCAGCTCGAGGGGGGCCACAGATACGCAGTATTTT
cdr3_aa: CASSRGATDTQYF

d_call: TRBD2
clone_size: .
j_call: TRBJ2-7
v_call: TRBV6-5
cdr3_nt: TGTGCCAGCAGGGGGACTAGCGGGAACCACGAGCAGTACTTC
cdr3_aa: CASRGTSGNHEQYF

d_call: .
clone_size: .
j_call: TRBJ1-2
v_call: TRBV4-3
cdr3_nt: TGCGCCAGCAGCCTCGGTTTGGCTTACGACTATGGCTACACCTTC
cdr3_aa: CASSLGLAYDYGYTF

d_call: .
clone_size: .
j_call: TRBJ1-5
v_call: TRBV3-1/TRBV3-2
cdr3_nt: TGTGCCAGCAGCCAGAGAGGGAGTAATCAGCCCCAGCATTTT
cdr3_aa: CASSQRGSNQPQHF

d_call: .
clone_size: .
j_call: TRBJ1-2
v_call: TRBV6-5
cdr3_nt: TGTGCCGTAAGAGGGGTTTCCCTGAATGGCTACACCTTC
cdr3_aa: CAVRGVSLNGYTF

d_call: .
clone_size: .
j_call: TRBJ1-5
v_call: TRBV4-2
cdr3_nt: TGTGCCAGCAGCCGGACAGTCGGCCAGCCCCAGCATTTT
cdr3_aa: CASSRTVGQPQHF

d_call: .
clone_size: .
j_call: TRBJ1-1
v_call: TRBV11-3
cdr3_nt: TGTGCCAGCAGCGGGAAAGAAGCTTTCTTT
cdr3_aa: CASSGKEAFF

d_call: TRBD2
clone_size: .
j_call: TRBJ2-2
v_call: TRBV28
cdr3_nt: TGTGCCAGCAGTCGCCCGGGACTAGCGGAGAACACCGGGGAGCTGTTTTTT
cdr3_aa: CASSRPGLAENTGELFF

d_call: .
clone_size: .
j_call: TRBJ1-5
v_call: TRBV6-5
cdr3_nt: TGTGCCAGCAGTACAGGTTCCCCCTATCAGCCCCAGCATTTT
cdr3_aa: CASSTGSPYQPQHF

d_call: .
clone_size: .
j_call: TRBJ1-2
v_call: TRBV11-2
cdr3_nt: TGTGCCAGCAGCTACGCAGGGAACTATGGCTACACCTTC
cdr3_aa: CASSYAGNYGYTF

d_call: .
clone_size: .
j_call: TRBJ1-6
v_call: TRBV14
cdr3_nt: TGTGCCAGCAGCGTTGTGGCCCATAATTCACCCCTCCACTTT
cdr3_aa: CASSVVAHNSPLHF

d_call: .
clone_size: .
j_call: TRBJ1-1
v_call: TRBV30
cdr3_nt: TGTGCCTGGAAGAAGGGCGGAACGAACACTGAAGCTTTCTTT
cdr3_aa: CAWKKGGTNTEAFF

d_call: .
clone_size: .
j_call: TRBJ2-1
v_call: TRBV6-5
cdr3_nt: TGTGCCAGCAGTTACTCGAAAGGGGCGACCTACAATGAGCAGTTCTTC
cdr3_aa: CASSYSKGATYNEQFF

d_call: .
clone_size: .
j_call: TRBJ2-5
v_call: TRBV6-1
cdr3_nt: TGTGCCAGCAGTGAAGAAGACCAAGAGACCCAGTACTTC
cdr3_aa: CASSEEDQETQYF

d_call: .
clone_size: .
j_call: TRBJ1-5
v_call: TRBV27
cdr3_nt: TGTGCCAGCAGTTTCGAGGGAGTCAATCAGCCCCAGCATTTT
cdr3_aa: CASSFEGVNQPQHF

d_call: .
clone_size: .
j_call: TRBJ1-4
v_call: TRBV7-8
cdr3_nt: TGTGCCAGCAGCTTAGACGGAGGGGGGGCCCTTGAAAAACTGTTTTTT
cdr3_aa: CASSLDGGGALEKLFF

d_call: .
clone_size: .
j_call: TRBJ2-3
v_call: TRBV9
cdr3_nt: TGTGCCAGCAGCGTAGGGCCCCAGGGATCAGATACGCAGTATTTT
cdr3_aa: CASSVGPQGSDTQYF

d_call: .
clone_size: .
j_call: TRBJ2-5
v_call: TRBV6-5
cdr3_nt: TGTGCCTGCTGTTACGGGGGCGGGACGTACCAAGAGACCCAGTACTTC
cdr3_aa: CACCYGGGTYQETQYF

d_call: TRBD1
clone_size: .
j_call: TRBJ2-1
v_call: TRBV24-1
cdr3_nt: TGTGCCACCAGTGATTTGGGACAGGGCTCTTATGAGCAGTTCTTC
cdr3_aa: CATSDLGQGSYEQFF

d_call: .
clone_size: .
j_call: TRBJ2-5
v_call: TRBV28
cdr3_nt: TGTGCCAGCAGTTTAGGGGCGGAGACCCAGTACTTC
cdr3_aa: CASSLGAETQYF

d_call: .
clone_size: .
j_call: TRBJ2-4
v_call: TRBV19
cdr3_nt: TGTGCCAGTACCTCTGACAGAACGATAGCCAAAAACATTCAGTACTTC
cdr3_aa: CASTSDRTIAKNIQYF

d_call: TRBD2
clone_size: once
j_call: TRBJ2-3
v_call: TRBV18
cdr3_nt: TGTGCCAGCTCACCAAGGACTAGCGGATTTAGCACAGATACGCAGTATTTT
cdr3_aa: CASSPRTSGFSTDTQYF

d_call: .
clone_size: .
j_call: TRBJ1-1
v_call: TRBV28
cdr3_nt: TGTGCCAGCAGTTATTTTAGGACCGCCCTGGAAGCTTTCTTT
cdr3_aa: CASSYFRTALEAFF

d_call: .
clone_size: .
j_call: TRBJ1-1
v_call: TRBV24-1
cdr3_nt: TGTGCCACCAGTGATCCCCAACTCCCCGGAGCAGCTTTCTTT
cdr3_aa: CATSDPQLPGAAFF

d_call: .
clone_size: .
j_call: TRBJ1-5
v_call: TRBV9
cdr3_nt: TGTGCCAGCAGCTTCGGAGTCAATCAGCCCCAGCATTTT
cdr3_aa: CASSFGVNQPQHF

d_call: .
clone_size: .
j_call: TRBJ2-2
v_call: TRBV6-5
cdr3_nt: TGTGCCAGCAGTTATGCTCCGGAGGGGTCCGGGGAGCTGTTTTTT
cdr3_aa: CASSYAPEGSGELFF

d_call: TRBD2
clone_size: .
j_call: TRBJ2-5
v_call: TRBV29-1
cdr3_nt: TGCAGCGTTGCCCGGACTAGCAGGGAGACCCAGTACTTC
cdr3_aa: CSVARTSRETQYF

d_call: TRBD1
clone_size: .
j_call: TRBJ1-4
v_call: TRBV5-1
cdr3_nt: TGCGCCAGCAGACCCGGGACAGCAAATGAAAAACTGTTTTTT
cdr3_aa: CASRPGTANEKLFF

d_call: .
clone_size: .
j_call: TRBJ1-3
v_call: TRBV21-1
cdr3_nt: TGTGCCACCGATCAACAGGTGCCCGGAAACACCATATATTTT
cdr3_aa: CATDQQVPGNTIYF

d_call: TRBD2
clone_size: .
j_call: TRBJ2-5
v_call: TRBV7-2
cdr3_nt: TGTGCCAGCAGCTTACGCGGCCCCCGGGGCCTAGCGGAACAAGAGACCCAGTACTTC
cdr3_aa: CASSLRGPRGLAEQETQYF

d_call: .
clone_size: .
j_call: TRBJ1-1
v_call: TRBV2
cdr3_nt: TGTGCCAGCGTTAGGACAGAAACGAACACTGAAGCTTTCTTT
cdr3_aa: CASVRTETNTEAFF

d_call: TRBD1
clone_size: .
j_call: TRBJ2-7
v_call: TRBV29-1
cdr3_nt: TGCAGCGTTGAGCCACCGGGACAGCGTAGCGAGCAGTACTTC
cdr3_aa: CSVEPPGQRSEQYF

d_call: .
clone_size: .
j_call: TRBJ1-6
v_call: TRBV30
cdr3_nt: TGTGCCTGGAGCCGCCGAAACAGGGCCGGGGGATCACCCCTCCACTTT
cdr3_aa: CAWSRRNRAGGSPLHF

d_call: .
clone_size: .
j_call: TRBJ1-2
v_call: TRBV2
cdr3_nt: TGTGCCAGCAGTGAAAGAGAAGGGGCCCCGTGGGGCTACACCTTC
cdr3_aa: CASSEREGAPWGYTF

d_call: .
clone_size: .
j_call: TRBJ2-2
v_call: TRBV5-6
cdr3_nt: TGTGCCAGCAGCCTTTCCACCGGGGAGCTGTTTTTT
cdr3_aa: CASSLSTGELFF

d_call: TRBD2
clone_size: .
j_call: TRBJ2-3
v_call: TRBV6-1
cdr3_nt: TGTGCCAGCAGTGAAGCGCTAGCGGGACGACGCACAGATACGCAGTATTTT
cdr3_aa: CASSEALAGRRTDTQYF

d_call: TRBD1
clone_size: .
j_call: TRBJ2-1
v_call: TRBV7-2
cdr3_nt: TGTGCCAGCAGCCTCGGGACAGGGCTCAATGAGCAGTTCTTC
cdr3_aa: CASSLGTGLNEQFF

d_call: .
clone_size: .
j_call: TRBJ2-5
v_call: TRBV9
cdr3_nt: TGTGCCAGCAGCGTAAAGAATCCCCCCCCAGAGACCCAGTACTTC
cdr3_aa: CASSVKNPPPETQYF

d_call: TRBD1
clone_size: many
j_call: TRBJ1-1
v_call: TRBV5-1
cdr3_nt: TGCGCCAGCAGCTTGGGGACCGGACAGGGGCCTGAAGCTTTCTTT
cdr3_aa: CASSLGTGQGPEAFF

d_call: .
clone_size: .
j_call: TRBJ1-2
v_call: TRBV21-1
cdr3_nt: TGTGCCAGCACAGGGTTAAGCGGCTACACCTTC
cdr3_aa: CASTGLSGYTF

d_call: .
clone_size: .
j_call: TRBJ1-1
v_call: TRBV6-2/TRBV6-3
cdr3_nt: TGTGCCAGCAGTCAAGGGAGTGGAGCTTTCTTT
cdr3_aa: CASSQGSGAFF

d_call: TRBD2
clone_size: .
j_call: TRBJ2-1
v_call: TRBV6-2/TRBV6-3
cdr3_nt: TGTGCCAGCAGTTACTCGGGACTAGTTGGGGAGCAGTTCTTC
cdr3_aa: CASSYSGLVGEQFF

d_call: .
clone_size: .
j_call: TRBJ1-6
v_call: TRBV19
cdr3_nt: TGTGCCAGTAGTTCAGCCGGGTCCAAAAATTCACCCCTCCACTTT
cdr3_aa: CASSSAGSKNSPLHF

d_call: .
clone_size: .
j_call: TRBJ1-5
v_call: TRBV30
cdr3_nt: TGTGCCTGGAGTCCAAGTGGAGGTCGGGGGCATCAGCCCCAGCATTTT
cdr3_aa: CAWSPSGGRGHQPQHF

d_call: TRBD2
clone_size: .
j_call: TRBJ2-3
v_call: TRBV18
cdr3_nt: TGTGCCAGCTCAAGCCTAGCGGCAGGGGATACGCAGTATTTT
cdr3_aa: CASSSLAAGDTQYF

d_call: .
clone_size: few
j_call: TRBJ1-1
v_call: TRBV5-8
cdr3_nt: TGTGCCAGCAGCTGGGGAGGGAACACTGAAGCTTTCTTT
cdr3_aa: CASSWGGNTEAFF

d_call: TRBD1
clone_size: .
j_call: TRBJ1-2
v_call: TRBV3-1/TRBV3-2
cdr3_nt: TGTGCCAGCAGCCGTCTGCTTACAGGGGAAAGGGGCTACACCTTC
cdr3_aa: CASSRLLTGERGYTF

d_call: TRBD1
clone_size: .
j_call: TRBJ2-5
v_call: TRBV5-6
cdr3_nt: TGTGCCAGCAGCTCCGACAGGGGATTCCCCCAGACCCAGTACTTC
cdr3_aa: CASSSDRGFPQTQYF

d_call: TRBD2
clone_size: .
j_call: TRBJ2-7
v_call: TRBV6-5
cdr3_nt: TGTGCCAGCAGCCCCACTAGCGGGAGTTTTTACGAGCAGTACTTC
cdr3_aa: CASSPTSGSFYEQYF

d_call: .
clone_size: .
j_call: TRBJ2-6
v_call: TRBV6-1
cdr3_nt: TGTGCCACCCGGTGGGGGGCTGGGGCCAACGTCCTGACTTTC
cdr3_aa: CATRWGAGANVLTF